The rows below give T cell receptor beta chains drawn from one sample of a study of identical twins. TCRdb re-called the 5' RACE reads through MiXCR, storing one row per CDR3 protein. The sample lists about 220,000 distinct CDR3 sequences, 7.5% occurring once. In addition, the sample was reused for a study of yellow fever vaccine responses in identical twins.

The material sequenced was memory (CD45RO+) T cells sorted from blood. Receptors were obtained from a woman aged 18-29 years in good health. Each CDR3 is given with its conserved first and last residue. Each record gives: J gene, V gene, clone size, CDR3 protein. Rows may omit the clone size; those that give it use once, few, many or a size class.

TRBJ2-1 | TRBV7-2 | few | CASSSRAGGYYNEQFF
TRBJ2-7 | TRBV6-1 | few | CASSPTGGQLNEQYF
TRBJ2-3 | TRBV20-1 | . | CSARGLAANTDTQYF
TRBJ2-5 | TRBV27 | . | CASSYRQGTETQYF
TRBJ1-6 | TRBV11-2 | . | CASSLTENSPLHF
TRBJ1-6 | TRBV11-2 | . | CASTRSVSGDHPWSYNSPLHF
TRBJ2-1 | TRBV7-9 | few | CASTPQRLAGGPNEQFF
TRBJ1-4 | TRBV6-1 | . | CASSSPGLGEKLFF
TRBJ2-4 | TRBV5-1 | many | CASSYRTGGIRAKNIQYF
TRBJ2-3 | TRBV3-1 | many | CASSQATGTNHF
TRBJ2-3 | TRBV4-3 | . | CASSQDGKGGTDTQYF
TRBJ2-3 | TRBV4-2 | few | CASSPHGTSGVDTQYF
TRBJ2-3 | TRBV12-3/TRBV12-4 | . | CTFSLGPQGGGATDTQYF
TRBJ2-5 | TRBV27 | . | CASRPVALGRAWETHYF
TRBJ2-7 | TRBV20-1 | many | CSARKSSYEQYF
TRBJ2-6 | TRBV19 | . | CASSSHSSSSGANVLTF
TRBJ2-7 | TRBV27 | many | CASNADSYEQYF
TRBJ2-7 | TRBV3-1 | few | CASSRSSGQGPEQYF
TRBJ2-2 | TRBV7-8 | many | CASGRGFTGELFF
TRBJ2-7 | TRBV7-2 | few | CASSLGGTGEQYF
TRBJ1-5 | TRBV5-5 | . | CASSTQGSNQPQHF
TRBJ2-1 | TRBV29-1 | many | CSVDGQGSYNEQFF
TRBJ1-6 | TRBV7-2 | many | CASSLSQGGNSPLHF
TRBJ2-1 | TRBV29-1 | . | CSVGWGGDSYNEQFF
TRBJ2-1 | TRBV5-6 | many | CASTNPGGGEQFF
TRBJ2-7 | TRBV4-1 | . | CASSQTRSYEQYF
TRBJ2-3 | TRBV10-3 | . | CAISSRLLAELGGDTQYF
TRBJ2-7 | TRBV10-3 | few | CAISDLLSSYEQYF
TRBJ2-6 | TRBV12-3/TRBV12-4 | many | CASSPGGSGANVLTF